This TCR beta chain was recorded in a study of Ad26.COV2.S vaccination and SARS-CoV-2 variants. The germline V gene encodes CDR1 SGHAT and CDR2 FQNNGV. Germline trimming cut 7 bases from V and 6 bases from J; bases unmatched to any gene: 11. This CDR3 is 15 amino acids long. Profiled with immunoSEQ multiplex PCR; TCRdb holds only in-frame clones, not every one. The sample records some 250,000 clones, approximately 88% being singletons. A single count supports this clone. Treatment denoted: roughly 18 received Ad26.COV2.S at low or high dose, single or two shots; 5 received placebo; per-sample allocation not given. Each sample was drawn 63 days after the first injection (of vaccine or placebo).

The receptor comes from a person between 18 and 65 years old who received the Ad26.COV2.S COVID-19 vaccine or a placebo. Sequences were derived from peripheral blood, sampled in a trial of Ad26.COV2.S vaccine versus placebo. This chain connects TRBV11-2 to TRBJ2-1; TRBD2 aligns across 8 bases. The CDR3 sequence: CASTPSGGPGNEQFF. The CDR3 DNA is TGTGCCAGCACCCCTTCGGGAGGGCCTGGCAATGAGCAGTTCTTC.